Reported below is one T cell receptor (beta chain). What this receptor recognizes is not known. Per-base qualities were not stored, and no clone one base away is much larger. Taken from cysteine to phenylalanine, the CDR3 has 13 residues. Only the CDR3 portion is preserved as DNA: 39 bases, with reading frame beginning at the first base. The CDR1 and CDR2 encoded by the germline V gene are SQVTM and ANQGSEA. The cohort was made up of 650 to 700 healthy bone marrow donors. Cohort members were all nominally healthy when sampled, although unrecorded immune exposures were likely present. The donor was CMV seropositive and was included in the group of 250 to 350 seropositive cohort members. A peripheral blood sample was collected from each donor, and TCR beta sequencing was performed on peripheral blood mononuclear cells. Genomic DNA was extracted from the blood cell samples with the Qiagen DNeasy Blood Extraction Kit.

These data belong to a study of cytomegalovirus exposure and HLA in healthy donors (dated by TCRdb to about 2017). Regarding the research as a whole: An earlier analysis of approximately 640 of the donors reported about 250 Gb of sequence data and roughly 100 million unique TCR beta sequences from 150 million to 200 million T cells. Approximately 300 gigabases of sequencing data and roughly 80 million unique TCR sequences made up an early release that covered approximately 650 HLA-typed donors. The genetic ancestry cluster associated with self-reported Caucasian donors included around four fifths of the approximately 400 genotyped donors. The study was designed to test whether signatures of past pathogen exposure could be identified by cataloging public T cell receptors. The study used immunosequencing to profile the T cell repertoires of some 600 subjects and linked those repertoires to cytomegalovirus serostatus. Along with the approximately 650-subject first cohort, a separate validation cohort of over a hundred different subjects was used. To predict cytomegalovirus infection status, the study combined high-throughput TCR immunosequencing, statistical association of individual TCRs with disease status, and machine learning. To study patterns of TCR occurrence, a later analysis re-analyzed previously published TCR beta repertoires from around 700 donors and added high-resolution HLA genotyping. Rather than drawing on any new phenotypic data, the later analysis identified candidate immune exposures from TCR beta sequences and the way those sequences occurred across donors. In an earlier analysis of roughly 600 of the donors, high-throughput TCR beta sequencing was used to judge whether each TCR beta V gene segment behaved as functional or pseudogenic. Alongside the repertoire data, information on donor age, sex, ethnicity and CMV serostatus was compiled. A later genetic analysis used genome-wide SNP genotypes for about 55% of the 666 donors, treating that subset as a discovery cohort. All discovery cohort repertoires had been generated on a single sequencing platform. Class I and class II HLA loci were covered by the typing at four-digit resolution. Typing coverage varied by locus: roughly 629-630 donors for A, B, C, DRB1 and DQB1; around 560 for DQA1; approximately 610 for DPA1; approximately 450 for DPB1. About five DR-DQ haplotypes were handled as single units for association and clustering because linkage in the cohort was strong. Among 350 to 400 genotyped donors of the cohort, an average of roughly 240,000 unique TCR beta nucleotide sequences were sequenced per donor, roughly a sixth of them non-productive.

Study-wide findings and limitations: The sequencing pipeline was judged likely to have produced a cluster of highly shared sequence variants as a technical artifact. A later genetic analysis reported fewer N-insertions in productive TCRs among donors in an Asian-associated ancestry cluster than the approximately 670-donor mean. The authors suggested that the approach could potentially be generalized to other disease states and immunological phenotypes. Because counts were too low, seventeen rarely observed V segments, including chromosome 9 orphons, were excluded from the earlier analysis of around 640 of the donors. Linkage disequilibrium might explain the correlated functional status among segregating V segments, but an unknown experimental factor could not be excluded. Most CMV-associated TCR beta chains appeared to be HLA-restricted in a later analysis, and the HLA associations seemed to be driven largely by CMV exposure. A later analysis found that HLA-associated TCR beta chains were more clonally expanded and had lower generation probabilities than equally common non-associated chains. Because the 87-base-pair reads could not distinguish some IMGT-functional V segments, including TRBV6-2 and TRBV6-3, those segments were excluded. At a false discovery rate of 0.05, a later analysis linked 16,951 TCR beta sequences to specific HLA alleles. In a later analysis, several top co-occurrence clusters were reported to appear linked to parvovirus B19, influenza, CMV and Epstein-Barr virus. In a later genetic analysis, a missense DCLRE1C variant was associated with V-gene and J-gene trimming of TCR beta chains, and the association was replicated in an independent cohort. Assigning TCR associations to individual alleles was difficult when HLA alleles, especially DR and DQ, strongly co-occurred. An earlier analysis of approximately 590 of the donors showed that most TCR beta V segments appeared in productive rearrangements either about 87% or about 30% of the time, which broadly matched IMGT annotations. Cytomegalovirus status was reported to be diagnosed by the classifier with high specificity and sensitivity in both the original and validation cohorts. A later analysis found that TCR association rates varied across HLA loci, with DRB1 alleles showing the most associated TCRs and HLA-C alleles the fewest. The cohort was sequenced for TCR beta chains only, and without alpha or paired-chain data the features that could be detected were limited. Because HLA typing was missing for some donors at each locus, association tests included only the typed subset. While some public TCRs were present in many individuals, most TCR sequences turned up only very rarely across donors. A further reported finding was that TCR beta sequences accurately predicted the HLA-A and HLA-B alleles for most subjects in the first cohort. In vitro tests confirmed that a few of the cytomegalovirus-associated TCR beta chains recognize cytomegalovirus antigens. A total of 150 or so TCR beta chains were listed by the study as associated with cytomegalovirus. The only immune exposure information available for the cohort was CMV serostatus. Sequencing depth was assumed to be roughly uniform across donors in the presence/absence analyses, though that assumption may not hold.

The library was made by the immunoSEQ multiplex PCR assay. The multiplex PCR relied on a mix of 60 forward primers for TCR Vbeta segments and 13 reverse primers for TCR Jbeta segments. The CDR3 region of rearranged TCR beta genes was amplified from genomic DNA with a multiplex PCR assay. The Illumina HiSeq System was used to sequence the amplified TCR beta libraries as 87-base-pair reads. On the study's bioinformatics: In a later analysis, 80 million or so unique TCR beta chains were counted across the roughly 610 repertoires, and around 10 million of these chains were shared by at least two donors. To remove PCR and sequencing errors, raw reads were error-corrected and collapsed into unique sequences using a nearest-neighbor algorithm that merged closely related sequences. CDR3 sequences were aligned to IMGT reference sequences to assign V, D and J gene segments. For a sequence to be retained, a match of at least six nucleotides was required to both a V gene segment and a J gene segment. A rearrangement was called productive if the CDR3 had no stop codons and remained in frame with V and J, and every other rearrangement was called non-productive. Following IMGT convention, CDR3 was defined as the stretch from the second conserved V-encoded cysteine up to the conserved J-encoded phenylalanine. In an earlier analysis of around 600 of the donors, sequences lacking an unambiguous match to a single V gene segment were excluded. An earlier analysis of 550 to 650 of the donors classified V segments as functional when productive rearrangements were above 56.7% and as segregating when the standard deviation between donors was above 5%. A statistical classification framework was built for diagnosing cytomegalovirus status from the catalog of TCR beta chain sequences. In a later analysis, TCR nucleotide sequences were compared against IMGT/GENE-DB human TR gene sequences so that V and J genes could be assigned. A later analysis assigned CDR3 sequences and most-parsimonious VDJ recombination scenarios with the TCRdist pipeline. In a later analysis, each TCR beta chain was defined by its CDR3 amino acid sequence together with its V-gene family, and reads lacking a unique V-gene family were excluded. A later analysis removed over 500 highly shared, low-generation-probability nucleotide sequences to deal with suspected cross-contamination and a sequencing artifact. For each public chain, a later analysis derived a clonal expansion index from normalized ranks of inferred template counts within each repertoire. A later analysis computed generation probabilities with a VDJ recombination model fitted to out-of-frame rearrangements, and checked the results against IGoR. In a later analysis, TCR-TCR, TCR-HLA and TCR-CMV co-occurrence was scored with hypergeometric tests, and a repertoire-size bias correction was applied to TCR pairs. A later analysis estimated false discovery rates by permuting HLA or CMV assignments 20 times. In a later analysis, co-occurring TCRs were grouped using DBSCAN, with TCRdist sequence similarity added in when clustering inside HLA-allele-positive subsets. For co-occurrence clustering, repertoires with fewer than 30,000 or more than 120,000 public chains were excluded, along with five or six repertoires with anomalous nucleotide sharing. The source is immuneACCESS, and TCRdb retained only in-frame sequences with V and J called. Part of the clones is not carried over; for the studies checked, unresolved V genes explain less than half of this, and the remainder is unexplained. That table supplies the V and J calls and clone size; D and trimming were determined from the DNA. The sample data list roughly 150,000 clones, and roughly 70% of these were observed just once. Clones ranked in the top ten supply 2.5% to 3% of the sample.

This TCR was sampled from a woman aged 45-65 years in good health and CMV-seropositive. The sample taken for sequencing was PBMCs. The rearrangement combines TRBV29-1 with TRBJ1-1; no D gene is confidently identified. The CDR3 loop reads CCCLWGVNTEAFF. The DNA sequence is as follows: TGCTGCTGCCTGTGGGGAGTGAACACTGAAGCTTTCTTT.